This paragraph covers one T cell receptor beta chain sequence. Its specific antigen is unknown. This sample was taken from a study of T cells expressing NK-cell markers (TCRdb year 2020). General notes on the study: In sorted CD3+CD56+NKG2C+, CD3+CD56+NKG2C- and CD3+CD56-NKG2C+ T-cell subsets from several donors, TCR beta-chain repertoires were profiled. Of the eight sequenced donors, seven were found to be HCMV-seropositive and one was found to be HCMV-seronegative. The study sequenced eight donors, all healthy volunteers chosen at random: three men and five women. The libraries were sequenced on Illumina HiSeq 2000/2500, MiSeq or NextSeq, producing 2 x 150 bp reads. The study at large found these results: In more than five donors, the dominant CD3+CD56+NKG2C+ clonotypes were found to rank among the top 10 CD8+ clonotypes and to make up about 1.0-7.5% of CD8+ T cells. Those dominant clonotypes were again the most abundant among CD3+CD56-NKG2C+ cells in a handful of donors, at about 28.3-60.1%. Whether the expanded NKG2C-expressing T cell clones were specific for HCMV antigens was left unclear.

The CDR3 runs 15 amino acids, cysteine and phenylalanine included. No DNA appears here. TCRdb lists the instrument as Illumina HiSeq 2000. TCR beta cDNA libraries were made by 5'RACE template switching that added a universal primer site and unique molecular identifiers. cDNA synthesis was primed from the TCR beta constant segment and was followed by two successive PCR amplification steps. As for how the authors treated the data: MIGEC was used to demultiplex reads and group reads by UMI, and MiTCR was used to assemble and quantify clonotypes. Only TCR cDNA sequences supported by at least two reads were kept to exclude erroneous sequences. The tcR package was used for downstream repertoire analysis, and clonotypes were matched across fractions by CDR3 nucleotide sequence plus V segment. VDJmatch was used to annotate antigen specificity against VDJdb, with one amino acid substitution in CDR3 permitted. Through TCRdb reprocessing, the reads give one entry per CDR3 protein sequence; DNA is omitted. For this entry, the V and J calls and clone size follow TCRdb and not the study's own pipeline. This sample's clone table shows about 460,000 distinct CDR3 sequences. The biggest ten clones account for over 1.1% of the sample.

HCMV-specific IgG was detected in serum with a commercial ELISA kit to determine HCMV serostatus. Ficoll density gradient centrifugation was used to isolate peripheral blood mononuclear cells from blood. Material for sequencing was blood T cells: a sorted CD56 or NKG2C T cell subset, CD4+ or CD8+ T cells, or bulk PBMC T cells (not recorded which). The receptor's source is a woman aged 50 to 65 in good health. Donor details come from another sample of the same person, matched by shared clones. Here the chain combines TRBV12-3 or TRBV12-4 and TRBJ2-2; the TRBD1 assignment by TCRdb is unverifiable without DNA. The CDR3 has the sequence CASSLVTGITGELFF.